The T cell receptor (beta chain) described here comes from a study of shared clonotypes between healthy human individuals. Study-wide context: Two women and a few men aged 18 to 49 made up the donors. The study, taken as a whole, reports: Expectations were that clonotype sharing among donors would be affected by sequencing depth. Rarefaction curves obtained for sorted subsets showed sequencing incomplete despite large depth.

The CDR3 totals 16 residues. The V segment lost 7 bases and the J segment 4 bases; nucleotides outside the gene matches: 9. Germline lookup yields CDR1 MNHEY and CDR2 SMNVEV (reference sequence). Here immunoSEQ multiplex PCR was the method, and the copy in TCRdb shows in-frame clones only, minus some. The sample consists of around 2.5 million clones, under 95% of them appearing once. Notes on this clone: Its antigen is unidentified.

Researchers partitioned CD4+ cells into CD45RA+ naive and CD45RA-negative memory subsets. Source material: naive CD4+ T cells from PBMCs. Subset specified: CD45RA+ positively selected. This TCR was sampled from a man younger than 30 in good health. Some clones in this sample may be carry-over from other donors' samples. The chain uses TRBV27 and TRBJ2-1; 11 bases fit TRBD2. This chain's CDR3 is CASTYLTSGTYNEQFF. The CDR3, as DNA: TGTGCCAGCACCTACCTGACTAGCGGGACATACAATGAGCAGTTCTTC.